These 9 T cell receptor beta chains came from one sample sequenced in a study of CD8 T cells in Susac syndrome. With random hexamers, roughly 0.45 to 1 ug RNA was reverse transcribed. Each CDR3 protein is one row after TCRdb ran MiXCR on the immunoSEQ multiplex PCR reads. The sample shows some 110,000 distinct CDR3 sequences, 85% to 95% of them seen only once. The sample was CD4+ T cells from PBMCs. These receptors were obtained from a human donor with multiple sclerosis.

The CDR3 sequence is CASSYSPGVNTEAFF. The CDR3 bases are TGTGCCAGCAGTTACTCTCCCGGGGTGAACACTGAAGCTTTCTTT. The chain joins TRBV6-6 to TRBJ1-1; D unresolved. The V end was cut by 0 bases, the J end by 0 bases, with 8 bases between. This CDR3 comprises 15 residues. Germline CDR1 and CDR2: MNHNY and SVGAGI (reference sequence).

The V call is TRBV5-1, the J call TRBJ1-1; D not resolved. The CDR3 consists of 15 residues. Trimming left V 2 bases short and J 4 bases short, with 15 bases between. Looked up from germline, CDR1 is SGHRS and CDR2 is YFSETQ. CDR3 DNA sequence: TGCGCCAGCAGCTTAAACCCGACCCGGGGCACTGAAGCTTTCTTT. Translated, it gives CASSLNPTRGTEAFF.

The DNA for the CDR3 is TGTGCCAGCAGCTTACGGTGGGGCGGGGACGGAACCTACTACGAGCAGTACTTC. Encoded protein: CASSLRWGGDGTYYEQYF. The chain links TRBV11-2 to TRBJ2-7; D may be TRBD2 (6 bases). V gave up 2 bases and J gave up 3 bases, with 23 bases separating them. CDR1 and CDR2 (germline): SGHAT, FQNNGV. The CDR3 extends over 18 amino acids.

V gene TRBV5-6 combines with J gene TRBJ2-7, with TRBD1 identical over 7 bases. The CDR3 is 13 residues long. Germline V lookup: CDR1 SGHDT, CDR2 YYEEEE. V shed 4 bases, J shed 3 bases, and the junction held 4 bases outside the gene matches. The CDR3 DNA reads as TGTGCCAGCAGCCGTGGACAGGTCTACGAGCAGTACTTC. It specifies CASSRGQVYEQYF.

This rearrangement joins TRBV5-1 to TRBJ1-2, with 12 bases aligning to TRBD1. The V gene's germline CDR1 is SGHRS and CDR2 YFSETQ. This CDR3 contains 15 residues. With 0 bases clipped from V and 7 bases from J, the junction kept 4 bases outside the gene matches. CDR3 sequence reads: CASSLEQGQGAGYTF. The CDR3 DNA sequence: TGCGCCAGCAGCTTGGAACAGGGACAGGGGGCTGGCTACACCTTC.

The chain employs TRBV20-1 and TRBJ1-3; no reliable D call. Deletions cut 6 bases from V and 1 base from J, with 10 bases between. CDR3 length: 13 residues. The germline gives CDR1 DFQATT, CDR2 SNEGSKA (reference sequence). In DNA, the CDR3 is TGCAGTGCCGCCGGGGTTTCTGGAAACACCATATATTTT. Translating it yields CSAAGVSGNTIYF.

J is TRBJ1-1 and V is TRBV7-3; 8 bases are a match to TRBD1. This CDR3 comprises 14 residues. Germline CDR1 reads SGHTA; CDR2 reads FQGTGA. V was pared by 5 bases and J by 1 base, with 3 bases of the junction left unmatched. The CDR3 protein is CASSQGQGNTEAFF. The CDR3 bases are TGTGCCAGCAGCCAAGGACAGGGGAACACTGAAGCTTTCTTT. Using reference TRBV7-3 and TRBJ1-1 for the parts outside the CDR3, the full variable domain is GAGVSQTPSNKVTEKGKYVELRCDPISGHTALYWYRQSLGQGPEFLIYFQGTGAADDSGLPNDRFFAVRPEGSVSTLKIQRTERGDSAVYLCASSQGQGNTEAFFGQGTRLTVV.

The chain couples TRBV5-6 to TRBJ2-7; no clear D. The germline V and J ends were trimmed by 3 bases and 3 bases, with 10 bases remaining between them. Per the germline V gene, CDR1 is SGHDT and CDR2 is YYEEEE. CDR3 length: 13 residues. The CDR3 loop reads CASSYSQVYEQYF. CDR3 nucleotide sequence: TGTGCCAGCAGCTACTCTCAAGTCTACGAGCAGTACTTC.

V and J are TRBV6-5 and TRBJ2-2, with D uncertain. Germline V gene data show CDR1 as MNHEY and CDR2 as SVGAGI. V was shortened by 6 bases and J by 5 bases, with 10 bases between the two germline ends. The CDR3 spans 13 residues. CDR3 coding DNA: TGTGCCAGCAGCTCCCCGGCTACCGGGGAGCTGTTTTTT. It encodes CASSSPATGELFF.